This is a list of T cell receptor beta chains from one sample in a study of human T cells and chemical hapten exposure. Each CDR3 protein gets one entry after TCRdb re-called the RACE reads with MiXCR. The data show roughly 69,000 distinct CDR3 sequences, 10% seen once. Sequenced here: whole blood, sampled in connection with sensitization to the hapten diphenylcyclopropenone (DPC). These TCRs come from a woman in her fifties or sixties with alopecia areata. Some clones in this sample may be carry-over from other donors' samples. CDR3s include the opening cysteine and the closing phenylalanine or tryptophan. D genes are given only for firm matches. Clone size is shown for a subset of rows, as once, few, many or a class of expanded clone.

j_gene	v_gene	d_gene	abundance	CDR3aa	CDR3nt
TRBJ1-4	TRBV20-1	.	few	CSASEHLTNEKLFF	TGCAGTGCTAGTGAACACCTTACTAATGAAAAACTGTTTTTT
TRBJ2-7	TRBV6-5	TRBD1	many	CASRSLPGQGGGEQYF	TGTGCCAGCAGGTCCTTACCGGGACAGGGAGGCGGCGAGCAGTACTTC
TRBJ2-2	TRBV6-4	.	many	CASMTVGRASVTGELFF	TGTGCCAGCATGACAGTCGGGCGGGCGTCGGTCACCGGGGAGCTGTTTTTT
TRBJ2-2	TRBV18	TRBD2	.	CGSSTLAGETGELFF	TGTGGCAGCTCAACACTAGCGGGGGAAACCGGGGAGCTGTTTTTT
TRBJ2-5	TRBV5-5	.	few	CASSLRVLQETQYF	TGTGCCAGCAGCCTCAGAGTCCTACAAGAGACCCAGTACTTC
TRBJ2-3	TRBV3-1	TRBD2	.	CASSQDPRLASETQYF	TGTGCCAGCAGCCAAGATCCACGACTAGCGTCAGAAACGCAGTATTTT
TRBJ2-4	TRBV6-2/TRBV6-3	.	many	CASRGATKNIQYF	TGTGCCAGCAGGGGGGCGACCAAAAACATTCAGTACTTC
TRBJ1-3	TRBV5-1	.	many	CASSLGSGNTIYF	TGCGCCAGCAGCTTGGGTTCTGGAAACACCATATATTTT
TRBJ1-1	TRBV10-3	.	once	CAISPGVVNTEAFF	TGTGCCATCAGTCCAGGGGTTGTGAACACTGAAGCTTTCTTT
TRBJ2-7	TRBV6-6	.	many	CASSRMSSYEQYF	TGTGCCAGCAGTCGCATGAGCTCCTACGAGCAGTACTTC
TRBJ2-5	TRBV2	.	.	CASAYGQIQETQYF	TGTGCCAGCGCGTACGGACAGATCCAAGAGACCCAGTACTTC
TRBJ2-5	TRBV5-1	.	.	CASSLVGKETQYF	TGCGCCAGCAGCTTGGTGGGTAAAGAGACCCAGTACTTC
TRBJ2-3	TRBV7-9	.	few	CASSSPGPYTQYF	TGTGCCAGCAGCTCCCCGGGACCCTATACGCAGTATTTT
TRBJ2-1	TRBV5-4	.	.	CASSPRRPGNEQFF	TGTGCCAGCAGCCCCCGCCGCCCGGGAAATGAGCAGTTCTTC
TRBJ1-1	TRBV12-2	.	many	CASRPRPQSNRVPEAFF	TGTGCAAGTCGCCCAAGACCTCAGTCGAACAGGGTCCCTGAAGCTTTCTTT
TRBJ2-5	TRBV9	TRBD1	many	CASSPERQGRETQYF	TGTGCCAGCAGCCCCGAAAGACAGGGACGAGAGACCCAGTACTTC
TRBJ2-5	TRBV12-3/TRBV12-4	.	few	CASSPLGGETQYF	TGTGCCAGCAGCCCCCTAGGCGGTGAGACCCAGTACTTC
TRBJ2-1	TRBV7-2	TRBD2	.	CASSRTLAGGYNEQFF	TGTGCCAGCAGCCGGACCTTAGCGGGAGGCTACAATGAGCAGTTCTTC
TRBJ2-1	TRBV12-3/TRBV12-4	.	many	CASSSRFEQFF	TGTGCCAGCAGTTCCCGGTTTGAGCAGTTCTTC
TRBJ2-1	TRBV7-6	TRBD2	many	CASSPSHRLAARIYNEQFF	TGTGCCAGCAGCCCATCTCACCGGCTAGCGGCAAGAATCTACAATGAGCAGTTCTTC
TRBJ1-2	TRBV11-2	.	many	CASSSGPGTNNYGYTF	TGTGCCAGCAGCTCCGGTCCCGGGACAAATAACTATGGCTACACCTTC
TRBJ1-6	TRBV9	.	many	CASSVGSSPLHF	TGTGCCAGCAGCGTAGGCTCTTCACCCCTCCACTTT
TRBJ1-1	TRBV7-3	.	.	CASSLEINTEAFF	TGTGCCAGCAGCTTAGAGATTAACACTGAAGCTTTCTTT
TRBJ2-7	TRBV6-6	.	many	CASNQVADAYEQYF	TGTGCCAGCAATCAGGTGGCTGACGCTTACGAGCAGTACTTC
TRBJ2-3	TRBV11-2	TRBD2	many	CASSFLAGLRPLSTDTQYF	TGTGCCAGCAGCTTCCTAGCGGGTCTCCGTCCTCTTAGCACAGATACGCAGTATTTT
TRBJ1-1	TRBV19	TRBD1	many	CASSTQDRGRFGTEAFF	TGTGCCAGTAGTACGCAAGACAGGGGGCGCTTCGGCACTGAAGCTTTCTTT
TRBJ1-2	TRBV29-1	.	many	CSVVAREDGYTF	TGCAGCGTTGTCGCCAGGGAAGATGGCTACACCTTC
TRBJ2-5	TRBV3-1	.	.	CASSQVNGQETQYF	TGTGCCAGCAGCCAAGTGAACGGCCAAGAGACCCAGTACTTC
TRBJ2-3	TRBV20-1	.	few	CSAVAPRFWDTQYF	TGCAGTGCTGTAGCGCCGAGATTTTGGGATACGCAGTATTTT
TRBJ2-3	TRBV19	.	few	CASSMGTLWDQDTQYF	TGTGCCAGTAGTATGGGGACTCTCTGGGATCAAGATACGCAGTATTTT
TRBJ1-1	TRBV5-1	.	many	CASSKNNGRARTEAFF	TGCGCCAGTAGTAAGAATAACGGACGGGCGAGAACTGAAGCTTTCTTT
TRBJ1-2	TRBV6-5	.	.	CASSVTSNYGYTF	TGTGCCAGCAGTGTGACAAGTAACTATGGCTACACCTTC
TRBJ2-5	TRBV5-5	TRBD1	many	CASSWNRGAETQYF	TGTGCCAGCAGCTGGAACAGGGGTGCAGAGACCCAGTACTTC
TRBJ1-1	TRBV29-1	.	.	CSAGVTTEAFF	TGCAGCGCAGGGGTTACCACTGAAGCTTTCTTT
TRBJ2-4	TRBV5-1	TRBD1	many	CASSLEAGGNIQYF	TGCGCCAGCAGCTTGGAAGCAGGGGGCAACATTCAGTACTTC
TRBJ2-5	TRBV5-1	.	many	CASSLWPGEGTQYF	TGCGCCAGCAGCTTGTGGCCAGGAGAAGGGACCCAGTACTTC
TRBJ1-1	TRBV29-1	.	many	CSVLGTNTEAFF	TGCAGCGTTCTGGGTACCAACACTGAAGCTTTCTTT
TRBJ1-2	TRBV7-9	.	few	CASNPPPGIGYTF	TGTGCCAGCAACCCTCCCCCGGGGATTGGCTACACCTTC
TRBJ2-1	TRBV4-1	TRBD2	.	CASSQGGGKYNEQFF	TGCGCCAGCAGCCAAGGCGGGGGGAAGTACAATGAGCAGTTCTTC
TRBJ1-1	TRBV9	.	many	CASSPFAADGEAFF	TGTGCCAGCAGCCCGTTCGCCGCGGACGGCGAAGCTTTCTTT
TRBJ2-5	TRBV29-1	.	medium-sized	CSTGFQETQYF	TGCAGCACAGGGTTCCAAGAGACCCAGTACTTC
TRBJ2-3	TRBV20-1	.	many	CSGQDGGTDTQYF	TGCAGTGGCCAGGACGGGGGCACAGATACGCAGTATTTT
TRBJ2-7	TRBV10-3	.	many	CAISVDTSYEQYF	TGTGCCATCAGTGTCGACACATCCTACGAGCAGTACTTC
TRBJ2-1	TRBV3-1	.	many	CASSQDGLGRDNEQFF	TGTGCCAGCAGCCAAGATGGGCTAGGAAGAGACAATGAGCAGTTCTTC
TRBJ2-7	TRBV3-1	.	few	CASSLDTQIYEQYF	TGTGCCAGCAGCCTGGACACTCAGATCTACGAGCAGTACTTC
TRBJ2-1	TRBV29-1	.	many	CTTDEQFF	TGCACCACCGATGAGCAGTTCTTC
TRBJ2-7	TRBV7-2	.	many	CASSPGPSSLEQYF	TGTGCCAGCAGCCCTGGACCCTCCTCGCTCGAGCAGTACTTC
TRBJ1-2	TRBV6-1	.	.	CASRGYLNYGYTF	TGTGCCAGCAGGGGTTACCTTAACTATGGCTACACCTTC
TRBJ2-1	TRBV12-3/TRBV12-4	TRBD2	many	CASSSRLAESYNEQFF	TGTGCCAGCAGTTCCAGACTAGCGGAGTCCTACAATGAGCAGTTCTTC
TRBJ2-7	TRBV29-1	TRBD2	few	CSVGLAGRYEQYF	TGCAGCGTCGGACTAGCGGGCCGCTACGAGCAGTACTTC
TRBJ2-2	TRBV28	.	many	CASSLYRRVAGELFF	TGTGCCAGCAGTTTGTATAGGAGGGTTGCCGGGGAGCTGTTTTTT